The text below deals with one TCR beta chain. This sample was included in a study of T cell responses to AZD1222 COVID-19 vaccine. Using immunoSEQ multiplex PCR, the repertoire was profiled, and TCRdb retains in-frame clones only, with some absent. The table includes 190,000 or so clones, roughly nine tenths detected once. The CDR3 is made up of 12 amino acids. Germline loops: CDR1 LNHNV, CDR2 YYDKDF (reference sequence). Trimming took off 6 bases at V and 3 bases at J, with 5 bases between the two ends. This TCR derives from an adult who received the AZD1222 COVID-19 vaccine. Sequencing was performed on peripheral blood, taken 28 days after the second AZD1222 dose. The chain is built from TRBV15 and TRBJ2-2, with no clear D. The CDR3 spells CATRKDTGELFF. The CDR3 DNA reads TGTGCCACCAGGAAAGACACCGGGGAGCTGTTTTTT.